This is a list of T cell receptor beta chains from one sample in a study of breast tumors, draining lymph nodes, adjacent tissues. TCRdb processed the multiplex PCR reads anew with MiXCR; each CDR3 protein has one entry. In the table there are some 200,000 distinct CDR3 sequences, approximately 33% of which are singletons. The specimen was axillary lymph node tissue. Receptor source: a female donor with breast cancer. Some clones in this sample may be carry-over from other donors' samples. Each CDR3 is given with its conserved first and last residue. D genes are given only for firm matches. Part of the rows lack a size; the others show once, few, many or a class for expanded clones.

j_call,d_call,v_call,clone_size,cdr3_nt,cdr3_aa
TRBJ1-6,NA,TRBV30,many,TGTGCCTGGAAGCGGGATAATTCACCCCTCCACTTT,CAWKRDNSPLHF
TRBJ2-7,NA,TRBV18,many,TGTGCCAGCTCACTGTCGACTGGCCTCTACGAGCAGTACTTC,CASSLSTGLYEQYF
TRBJ2-1,NA,TRBV2,NA,TGTGCCAGCAGTGAAGAAGACCCCCTAGAGCAGTTCTTC,CASSEEDPLEQFF
TRBJ2-7,NA,TRBV20-1,many,TGCAGTGCTAGCTGGGGGAGCCTACGCTCGGGGAGCTACGAGCAGTACTTC,CSASWGSLRSGSYEQYF
TRBJ1-5,NA,TRBV5-1,many,TGCGCCAGCAGCTTGGGAGGGAATAATCAGCCCCAGCATTTT,CASSLGGNNQPQHF
TRBJ1-1,TRBD1,TRBV12-3/TRBV12-4,few,TGTGCCAGCAGTTTAAGGTACAGGGGCGACACTGAAGCTTTCTTT,CASSLRYRGDTEAFF
TRBJ2-3,TRBD2,TRBV29-1,NA,TGCAGCGTTGAGCGTAGCGGGAGCGCAGATACGCAGTATTTT,CSVERSGSADTQYF
TRBJ2-5,TRBD1,TRBV5-8,many,TGTGCCAGCAGTCGGACAGGGGAGGGGGAGACCCAGTACTTC,CASSRTGEGETQYF
TRBJ2-7,NA,TRBV6-2/TRBV6-3,many,TGTGCCAGTGGACCGACAGGCCGCTCCTACGAGCAGTACTTC,CASGPTGRSYEQYF
TRBJ1-1,NA,TRBV20-1,NA,TGCAGTGCTTCACAGGGTAACACTGAAGCTTTCTTT,CSASQGNTEAFF
TRBJ2-1,TRBD2,TRBV4-3,many,TGCGCCAGCAGCCATGAACTAGCGGGAGGGCTGAATGAGCAGTTCTTC,CASSHELAGGLNEQFF
TRBJ1-4,NA,TRBV20-1,many,TGCAGTGCGATGGGGACAACTGTACATGCAACTAATGAAAAACTGTTTTTT,CSAMGTTVHATNEKLFF
TRBJ2-7,TRBD1,TRBV5-1,many,TGCGCCAGCAGCTCGACAGGGGGGAAAGGGGAGCAGTACTTC,CASSSTGGKGEQYF
TRBJ2-7,NA,TRBV6-6,NA,TGTGCCAGCAGTCACAGGGGCGGGGACGAGCAGTACTTC,CASSHRGGDEQYF
TRBJ1-4,TRBD1,TRBV15,many,TGTGCCACCAGCAGAGATCAAAACAGGGGGCGAAAACTGTTTTTT,CATSRDQNRGRKLFF
TRBJ2-5,NA,TRBV15,many,TGTGCCACCAGCAGGGGGAAGACCCAGTACTTC,CATSRGKTQYF
TRBJ2-1,NA,TRBV4-2,many,TGTGCCAGCAGCCAAGAGAAGCAACCCGCCAATGAGCAGTTCTTC,CASSQEKQPANEQFF
TRBJ2-6,NA,TRBV29-1,NA,TGCAGCGAATACGGGAGTGGGGCCAACGTCCTGACTTTC,CSEYGSGANVLTF
TRBJ1-2,NA,TRBV10-2,many,TGCGCCAGCAGTGAGTCTTTGCGGCTGGACTATGGCTACACCTTC,CASSESLRLDYGYTF
TRBJ1-4,NA,TRBV10-3,NA,TGTGCCATCAGGCTACCAGGGGCCGTTAATGAAAAACTGTTTTTT,CAIRLPGAVNEKLFF
TRBJ1-6,NA,TRBV28,many,TGTGCCAGCCTGGGGCCCGATTTTTCACCCCTCCACTTT,CASLGPDFSPLHF
TRBJ1-6,NA,TRBV13,NA,TGTGCCAGTAGCAGGGGACTAGCGGCCTCCCTCCACTTT,CASSRGLAASLHF
TRBJ2-5,NA,TRBV4-2,many,TGTGCCAGCAGCCAAGTATGGGTCCCTGGCGGGGAAACTCAAGAGACCCAGTACTTC,CASSQVWVPGGETQETQYF
TRBJ2-7,TRBD2,TRBV12-5,many,TGTGCTAGTGGACCCGGGACTAGCTTCTACGAGCAGTACTTC,CASGPGTSFYEQYF
TRBJ2-7,NA,TRBV7-9,many,TGTGCCAGCAGTTCTCTAGCGTCGGCCCACTACGAGCAGTACTTC,CASSSLASAHYEQYF
TRBJ2-1,NA,TRBV29-1,NA,TGCAGCATGGGGGGCGGCAGGGACAATGAGCAGTTCTTC,CSMGGGRDNEQFF
TRBJ1-4,TRBD1,TRBV7-2,many,TGTGCCAGCAGGGATCCGGGACAGCCTCATGAAAATCTGTTTTTT,CASRDPGQPHENLFF
TRBJ1-6,NA,TRBV5-6,many,TGTGCCAGCAGCTTGGTCGGGGATAATTCACCCCTCCACTTT,CASSLVGDNSPLHF
TRBJ2-3,TRBD2,TRBV7-2,many,TGTGCCAGCAGCTTCGTAGCGGGAGCGTTCGAAGATACGCAGTATTTT,CASSFVAGAFEDTQYF
TRBJ2-3,TRBD2,TRBV6-5,few,TGTGCCAGCAGTTACTCCGGACTAGCGGGAGCTTCTAGCACAGATACGCAGTATTTT,CASSYSGLAGASSTDTQYF
TRBJ2-1,NA,TRBV3-1,many,TGTGCCAGCCGAGGCCCAGGGCATGAGCAGTTCTTC,CASRGPGHEQFF
TRBJ2-1,NA,TRBV10-1,NA,TGCGCCAGCAGTGAGTCGCCGGGGGAGAGTAAGAATGAGCAGTTCTTC,CASSESPGESKNEQFF
TRBJ2-7,NA,TRBV20-1,many,TGCAGTGCTACGGAAGACAGAACCTACGAGCAGTACTTC,CSATEDRTYEQYF
TRBJ2-5,TRBD2,TRBV6-1,many,TGTGCCAGCAGTGACTGGGGAGGGAAGGAGACCCAGTACTTC,CASSDWGGKETQYF
TRBJ2-7,NA,TRBV19,many,TGTGCCAGTGCCATGAGCTTCAGGAGCTCCTACGAGCAGTACTTC,CASAMSFRSSYEQYF